This T cell receptor (beta chain) was retrieved from a study of control samples from healthy donors and cancer patients. V lost 6 bases and J lost 5; bases outside the gene matches: 10. The CDR3 spans 15 residues. The germline CDR1 and CDR2 sequences are MNHEY and SVGAGI. Measured with immunoSEQ multiplex PCR; TCRdb has only the in-frame clones, and not every one. The sample lists roughly 130,000 clones, less than 95% occurring once. The TCR comes from a man aged 18-30 years in good health. Sample: blood. The rearrangement links TRBV6-5 to TRBJ2-3, with 8 bases identical to TRBD2. The CDR3 reads CASSPGTSKGDTQYF. The CDR3 DNA reads TGTGCCAGCAGCCCCGGGACTAGTAAGGGAGATACGCAGTATTTT.